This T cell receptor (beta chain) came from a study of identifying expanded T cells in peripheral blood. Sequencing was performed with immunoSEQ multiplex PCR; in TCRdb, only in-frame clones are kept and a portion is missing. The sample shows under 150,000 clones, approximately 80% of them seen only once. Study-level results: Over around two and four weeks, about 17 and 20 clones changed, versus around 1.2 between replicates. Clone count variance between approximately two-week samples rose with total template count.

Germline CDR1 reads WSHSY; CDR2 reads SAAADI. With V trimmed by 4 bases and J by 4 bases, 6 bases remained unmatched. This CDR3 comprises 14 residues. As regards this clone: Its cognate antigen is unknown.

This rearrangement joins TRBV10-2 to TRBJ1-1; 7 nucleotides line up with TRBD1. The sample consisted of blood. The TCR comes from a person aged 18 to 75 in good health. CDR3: CASSVLRGSTEAFF. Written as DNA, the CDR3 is TGCGCCAGCAGTGTGCTCAGGGGGAGCACTGAAGCTTTCTTT.